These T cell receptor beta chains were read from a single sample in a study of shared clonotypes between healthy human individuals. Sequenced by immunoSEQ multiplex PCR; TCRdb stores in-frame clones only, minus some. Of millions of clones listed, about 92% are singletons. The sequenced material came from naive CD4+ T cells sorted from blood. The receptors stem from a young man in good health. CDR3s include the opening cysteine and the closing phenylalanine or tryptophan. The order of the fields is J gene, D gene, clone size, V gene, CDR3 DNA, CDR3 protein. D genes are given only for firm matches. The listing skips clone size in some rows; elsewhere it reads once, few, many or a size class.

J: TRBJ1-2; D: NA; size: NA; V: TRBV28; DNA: TGTGCCAGCAGTCCATCCCCCCAGGTCTTTGGCTACACCTTC; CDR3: CASSPSPQVFGYTF
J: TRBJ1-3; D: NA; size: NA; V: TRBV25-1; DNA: TGTGCCAGCACCACAGAACAGGCGTACGGAAACACCATATATTTT; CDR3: CASTTEQAYGNTIYF
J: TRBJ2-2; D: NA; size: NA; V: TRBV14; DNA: TGTGCCAGCAGCCCGGGGGAGACGACCGGGGAGCTGTTTTTT; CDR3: CASSPGETTGELFF
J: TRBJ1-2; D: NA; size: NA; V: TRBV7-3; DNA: TGTGCCAGCAGCTTAATCGGAGCCACAGGGACTGGCTACACCTTC; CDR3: CASSLIGATGTGYTF
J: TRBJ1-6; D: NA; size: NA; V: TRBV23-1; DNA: TGCGCCAGCCGACATCTTACTGACGCCGGGGAGGCCTATAATTCACCCCTCCACTTT; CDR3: CASRHLTDAGEAYNSPLHF
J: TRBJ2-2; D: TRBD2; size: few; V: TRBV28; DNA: TGTGCCAGCACGGGACTAGCAGTTACCGGGGAGCTGTTTTTT; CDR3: CASTGLAVTGELFF
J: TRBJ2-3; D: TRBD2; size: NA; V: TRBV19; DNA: TGTGCCAGTAGCCTAGCGGGAGGTGGGACAGATACGCAGTATTTT; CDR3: CASSLAGGGTDTQYF
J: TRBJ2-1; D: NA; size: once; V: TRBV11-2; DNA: TGTGCCAGCAGCACCACAGGGTATCCCTACAATGAGCAGTTCTTC; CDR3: CASSTTGYPYNEQFF
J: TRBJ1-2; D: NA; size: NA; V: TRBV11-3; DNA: TGTGCCAGCAGCTTAGAAGACAGGAGGACTAACTATGGCTACACCTTC; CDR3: CASSLEDRRTNYGYTF
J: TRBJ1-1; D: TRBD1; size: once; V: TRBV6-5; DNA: TGTGCCAGCAGACGGGGACAGGGGGAGTCTGAAGCTTTCTTT; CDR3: CASRRGQGESEAFF
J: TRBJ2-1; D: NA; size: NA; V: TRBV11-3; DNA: TGTGCCAGCAGCCCTCGAGGGGCGGGGAGCTCCTACAATGAGCAGTTCTTC; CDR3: CASSPRGAGSSYNEQFF
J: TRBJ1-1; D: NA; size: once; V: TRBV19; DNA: TGTGCCAGTAGTATAGATTCCGGCTGGAGGACTGAAGCTTTCTTT; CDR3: CASSIDSGWRTEAFF
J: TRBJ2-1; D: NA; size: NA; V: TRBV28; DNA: TGTGCCAGCAGATCAGACACCAAGCAGTTCTTC; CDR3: CASRSDTKQFF
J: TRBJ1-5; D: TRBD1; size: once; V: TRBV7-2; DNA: TGTGCCAGCAGCTTCGGGACAGGGATAATTCAGCCCCAGCATTTT; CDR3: CASSFGTGIIQPQHF
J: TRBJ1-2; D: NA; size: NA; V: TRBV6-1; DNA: TGTGCCAGCAGTGCTGGGGACGGAAACTATGGCTACACCTTC; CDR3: CASSAGDGNYGYTF
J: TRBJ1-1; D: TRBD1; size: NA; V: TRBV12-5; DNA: TGTGCTAGTGGTTTGGGTGGGACAGGGGGCACGAACACTGAAGCTTTCTTT; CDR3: CASGLGGTGGTNTEAFF
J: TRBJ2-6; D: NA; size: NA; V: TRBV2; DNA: TGTGCCAGCAGTGAAGCTGCTGTCTCTGGGGCCAACGTCCTGACTTTC; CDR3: CASSEAAVSGANVLTF
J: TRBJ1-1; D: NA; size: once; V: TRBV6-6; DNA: TGTGCCAGCAGTTCATTGGGCACTGAAGCTTTCTTT; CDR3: CASSSLGTEAFF
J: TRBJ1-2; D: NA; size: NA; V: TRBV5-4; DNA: TGTGCCAGCAGCCCACCACCCCCCATGGGGGTTTTGTGGGGCTACACCTTC; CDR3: CASSPPPPMGVLWGYTF
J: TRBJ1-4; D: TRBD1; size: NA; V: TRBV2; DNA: TGTGCCAGCAGCGGACAGGGGGCCGGTGAAAAACTGTTTTTT; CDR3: CASSGQGAGEKLFF
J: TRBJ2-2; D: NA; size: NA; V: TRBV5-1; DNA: TGCGCCAGCAGCTTGGCGATTCAGGGCACCGGGGAGCTGTTTTTT; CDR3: CASSLAIQGTGELFF
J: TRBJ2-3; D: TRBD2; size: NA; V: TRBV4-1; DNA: TGCGCCAGCAGCCAAGATCTGGTCGGGGGGGCGATTACGCAGTATTTT; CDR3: CASSQDLVGGAITQYF
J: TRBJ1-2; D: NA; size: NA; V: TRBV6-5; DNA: TGTGCCAGTCGGACGATTAACTATGGCTACACCTTC; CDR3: CASRTINYGYTF
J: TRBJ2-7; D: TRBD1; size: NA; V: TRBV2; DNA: TGTGCCAGCAGTGTGGAGACAGGGGACGAGCAGTACTTC; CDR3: CASSVETGDEQYF
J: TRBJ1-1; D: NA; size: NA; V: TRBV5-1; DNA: TGCGCCAGCAGCTTGGACGGACATCCCGAAGCTTTCTTT; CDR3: CASSLDGHPEAFF
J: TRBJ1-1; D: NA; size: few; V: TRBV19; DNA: TGTGCCAGTCCTCCGGTGGGGAGCACTGAAGCTTTCTTT; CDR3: CASPPVGSTEAFF
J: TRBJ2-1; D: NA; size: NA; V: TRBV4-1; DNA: TGCGCCAGCAGCCGATCCCTGGGAGCGGGTATAGACAATGAGCAGTTCTTC; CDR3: CASSRSLGAGIDNEQFF
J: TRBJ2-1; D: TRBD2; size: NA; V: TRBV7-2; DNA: TGTGCCAGCAGCCCTTCGGGGCCATCGAAACTAGCGGCATACAATGAGCAGTTCTTC; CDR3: CASSPSGPSKLAAYNEQFF
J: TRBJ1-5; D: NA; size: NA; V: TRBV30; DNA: TGTGCCTGGAGCGGCGTGGTCGACAGCAATCAGCCCCAGCATTTT; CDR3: CAWSGVVDSNQPQHF
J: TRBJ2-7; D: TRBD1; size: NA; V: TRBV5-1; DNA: TGCGCCAGCAGCCCGAGGACAGGATTTTCTGACGAGCAGTACTTC; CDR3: CASSPRTGFSDEQYF
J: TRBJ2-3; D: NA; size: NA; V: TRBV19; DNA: TGTGCCAGTAGTATCACCTCTAGCACAGATACGCAGTATTTT; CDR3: CASSITSSTDTQYF
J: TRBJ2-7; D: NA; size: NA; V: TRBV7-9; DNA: TGTGCCAGCTCAAAGTCCCTCTACGAGCAGTACTTC; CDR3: CASSKSLYEQYF
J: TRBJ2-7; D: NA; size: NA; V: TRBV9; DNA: TGTGCCAGCAGCGTAGGAGAGGAGGGTGGCTACGAGCAGTACTTC; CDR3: CASSVGEEGGYEQYF
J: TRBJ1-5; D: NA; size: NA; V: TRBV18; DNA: TGTGCCAGCTCACCCCCAGGGGTCCAGCCCCAGCATTTT; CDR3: CASSPPGVQPQHF
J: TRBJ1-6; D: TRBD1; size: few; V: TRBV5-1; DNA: TGCGCCAGCAGCTTGGAGCGGACAGGGGAACATTCACCCCTCCACTTT; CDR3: CASSLERTGEHSPLHF
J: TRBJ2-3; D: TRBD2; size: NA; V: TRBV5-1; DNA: TGCGCCAGCAGCTTAAGCGGGACGTCAGATACACAGTATTTT; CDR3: CASSLSGTSDTQYF
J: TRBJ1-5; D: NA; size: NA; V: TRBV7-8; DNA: TGTGCCAGCAGCTTAGAGGGGCAGGGTTTGAATCAGCCCCAGCATTTT; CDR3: CASSLEGQGLNQPQHF
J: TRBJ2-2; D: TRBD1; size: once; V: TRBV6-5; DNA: TGTGCCAGCAGTTTAAGGGGGCGGGCCGGGGAGCTGTTTTTT; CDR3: CASSLRGRAGELFF
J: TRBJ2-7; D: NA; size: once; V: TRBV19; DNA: TGTGCCAGTAGTATCGGAACAGGGCCTCGTGGCTCCTACGAGCAGTACTTC; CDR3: CASSIGTGPRGSYEQYF
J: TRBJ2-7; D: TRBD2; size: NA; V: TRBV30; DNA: TGTGCCTGGAGTCGTATCCGGACTAGCGGGAGGGGAGGGCGCTACGAGCAGTACTTC; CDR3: CAWSRIRTSGRGGRYEQYF
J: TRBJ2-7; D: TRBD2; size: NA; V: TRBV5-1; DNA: TGCGCCAGCAGCTTGGGCGGGACTAGCGCACCTTACGAGCAGTACTTC; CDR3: CASSLGGTSAPYEQYF
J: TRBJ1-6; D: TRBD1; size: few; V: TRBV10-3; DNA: TGTGCCATCAGTGACTGGGACAGGGGAGATAATTCACCCCTCCACTTT; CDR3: CAISDWDRGDNSPLHF
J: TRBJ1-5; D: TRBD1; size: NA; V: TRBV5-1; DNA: TGCGCCAGCAGCGCGGGGACAGGGGGCTTTCAGCCCCAGCATTTT; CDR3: CASSAGTGGFQPQHF
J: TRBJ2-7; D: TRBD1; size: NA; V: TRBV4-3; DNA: TGCGCCAGCAGCCAACTCCCGACCGGGACAGGGCCCTACGAGCAGTACTTC; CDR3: CASSQLPTGTGPYEQYF